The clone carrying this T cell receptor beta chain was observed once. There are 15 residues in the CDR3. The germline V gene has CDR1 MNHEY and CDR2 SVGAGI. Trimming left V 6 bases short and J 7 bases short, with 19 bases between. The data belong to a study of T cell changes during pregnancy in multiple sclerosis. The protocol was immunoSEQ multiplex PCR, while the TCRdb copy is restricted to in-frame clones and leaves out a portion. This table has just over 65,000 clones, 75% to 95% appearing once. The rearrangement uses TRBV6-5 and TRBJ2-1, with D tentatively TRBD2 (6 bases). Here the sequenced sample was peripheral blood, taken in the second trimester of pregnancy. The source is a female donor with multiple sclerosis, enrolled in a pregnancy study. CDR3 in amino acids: CASSGRGTGGNEQFF. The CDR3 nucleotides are TGTGCCAGCAGCGGGCGGGGTACAGGTGGGAATGAGCAGTTCTTC.